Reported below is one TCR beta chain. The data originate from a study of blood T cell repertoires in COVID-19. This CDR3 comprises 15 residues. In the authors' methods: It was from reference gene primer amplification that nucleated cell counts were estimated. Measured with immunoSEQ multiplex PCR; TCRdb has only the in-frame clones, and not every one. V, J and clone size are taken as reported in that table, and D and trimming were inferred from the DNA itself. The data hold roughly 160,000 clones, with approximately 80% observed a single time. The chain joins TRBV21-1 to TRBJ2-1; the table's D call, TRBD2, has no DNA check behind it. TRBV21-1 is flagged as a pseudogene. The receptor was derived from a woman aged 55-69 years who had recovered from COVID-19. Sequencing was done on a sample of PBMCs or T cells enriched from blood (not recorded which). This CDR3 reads CASSKGRGFYNEQFF. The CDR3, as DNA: TGTGCCAGCAGCAAAGGTCGGGGGTTCTACAATGAGCAGTTCTTC.